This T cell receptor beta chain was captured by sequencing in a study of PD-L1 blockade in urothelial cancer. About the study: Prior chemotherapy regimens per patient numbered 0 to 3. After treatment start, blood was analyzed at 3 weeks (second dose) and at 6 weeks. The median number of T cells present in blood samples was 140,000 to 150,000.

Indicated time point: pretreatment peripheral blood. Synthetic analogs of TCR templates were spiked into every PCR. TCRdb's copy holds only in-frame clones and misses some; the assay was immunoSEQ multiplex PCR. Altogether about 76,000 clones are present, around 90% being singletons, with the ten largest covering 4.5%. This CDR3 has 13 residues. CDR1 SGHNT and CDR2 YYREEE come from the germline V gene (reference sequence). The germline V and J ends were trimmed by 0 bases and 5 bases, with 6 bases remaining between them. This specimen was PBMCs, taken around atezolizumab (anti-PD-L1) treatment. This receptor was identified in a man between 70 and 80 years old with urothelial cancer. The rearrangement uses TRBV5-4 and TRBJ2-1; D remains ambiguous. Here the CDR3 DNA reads TGTGCCAGCAGCTTGGTAGAGAACAATGAGCAGTTCTTC. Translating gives CASSLVENNEQFF.